One and the same sample provided the 2 T cell receptor beta chains below, sequenced in a study of shared clonotypes between healthy human individuals. It was CD45RO-negative cells, positively selected for CCR7, that made up naive CD8 cells, with terminally differentiated effector memory CD45RA+ cells excluded. Libraries were prepared by immunoSEQ multiplex PCR; TCRdb keeps only in-frame clonotypes and omits some of them. The table includes 2 million to 2.5 million clones, 93% detected once. Sequences were obtained from naive CD8+ T cells from PBMCs. The receptors were gathered from a man between 18 and 29 years old in good health. Some clones in this sample may be carry-over from other donors' samples.

The V call is TRBV6-6, the J call TRBJ2-7; D remains unclear. The CDR3 runs 16 residues. V was clipped by 1 base and J by 0 bases, with 13 bases between them. The V gene's germline CDR1 is MNHNY and CDR2 SVGAGI (reference sequence). The CDR3 bases are TGTGCCAGCAGTTACTTACAAGCATGGAGCTCCTACGAGCAGTACTTC. It specifies CASSYLQAWSSYEQYF.

The chain carries TRBV9 and TRBJ1-4, with D possibly TRBD1 on 5 matching bases. The V end was cut by 0 bases, the J end by 3 bases, with 9 bases between. There are 15 residues in the CDR3. Germline assignment: CDR1 SGDLS and CDR2 YYNGEE. CDR3 sequence reads: CASSVVGASNEKLFF. For the CDR3, the DNA is TGTGCCAGCAGCGTAGTAGGGGCTTCTAATGAAAAACTGTTTTTT.